These 14 T cell receptor beta chains share one sample of origin, sequenced in a study of T cell repertoires in cytomegalovirus infection. TCRdb recomputed calls from the reads with MiXCR, one row per CDR3 protein. The table lists about a million distinct CDR3 sequences, approximately 30% of them singletons. Which antigens these TCRs recognize remains unknown. This sample comprised cultured CD8+ T cells from PBMCs, obtained from culture after CMV antigen stimulation. These receptors were collected from a human donor in good health (CMV status not recorded). Some clones in this sample may be carry-over from other donors' samples.

This clonotype was seen only a few times. The chain recombines TRBV10-3 with TRBJ2-3, with D possibly being TRBD1 or TRBD2 (6 bases each). The ends were cut back, 8 bases at V and 0 bases at J, with 12 bases in the middle. The CDR3 loop spans 14 amino acids. Germline lookup yields CDR1 ENHRY and CDR2 SYGVKD. CDR3 loop: CAIFEGGSTDTQYF. Written as DNA, the CDR3 is TGTGCCATCTTTGAGGGGGGAAGCACAGATACGCAGTATTTT.

The gene calls are TRBV6-1 and TRBJ1-5, with 8 bases aligning to TRBD1. CDR1 MNHNS and CDR2 SASEGT come from the germline V gene. The CDR3 covers 13 residues. V shed 10 bases and J 5 bases; nucleotides not matched to a gene: 7. The CDR3 here is CATRTGSHQPQHF. CDR3 in DNA: TGTGCCACCAGGACAGGGTCCCATCAGCCCCAGCATTTT.

This clonotype was counted a few times. The rearrangement links TRBV5-1 to TRBJ2-3; D is possibly TRBD1 or TRBD2 (5 bases each). Deletions cut 0 bases from V and 5 bases from J, with 13 bases between. Germline V gene lookup returns CDR1 SGHRS and CDR2 YFSETQ. The CDR3 extends over 15 amino acids. CDR3 nucleotides: TGCGCCAGCAGCTTGGAGTTGGGGACCAGAGATACGCAGTATTTT. Translation gives CASSLELGTRDTQYF.

In this sample, this clonotype turned up a few times. The chain is built from TRBV20-1 and TRBJ2-1; 11 nucleotides match TRBD2. The CDR3 loop spans 19 amino acids. V trimming: 3 bases; J trimming: 0 bases; junction bases outside the gene matches: 13. The germline V gene has CDR1 DFQATT and CDR2 SNEGSKA (reference sequence). CDR3 amino acids: CSASGGWTSGSSSYNEQFF. CDR3 in DNA: TGCAGTGCTAGTGGGGGCTGGACTAGCGGGTCGAGCTCCTACAATGAGCAGTTCTTC.

Ten or more counts support this clonotype. This chain links TRBV7-3 with TRBJ2-2; 10 bases fit TRBD1. V shed 5 bases and J 5 bases; nucleotides not matched to a gene: 5. The CDR3 contains 15 residues. Looked up from germline, CDR1 is SGHTA and CDR2 is FQGTGA. CDR3 protein: CASSQMGQGTGELFF. The CDR3 DNA reads as TGTGCCAGCAGCCAAATGGGACAGGGGACCGGGGAGCTGTTTTTT.

This clonotype turned up a few times. This chain connects TRBV19 to TRBJ2-3; no clear D. The V end lost 1 base, the J end lost 2 bases, and 10 bases lay between the germline ends. Looked up from germline, CDR1 is LNHDA and CDR2 is SQIVND (reference sequence). The CDR3 consists of 15 residues. For the CDR3, the DNA is TGTGCCAGTAGTATAGGTGGGTCCTCCACAGATACGCAGTATTTT. It yields the protein CASSIGGSSTDTQYF.

The table lists this clonotype with a few counts. The chain joins TRBV6-6 to TRBJ1-5; 7 bases are a match to TRBD1. CDR3 size: 12 residues. Germline loops: CDR1 MNHNY, CDR2 SVGAGI (reference sequence). With 6 bases clipped from V and 8 bases from J, the junction kept 4 bases outside the gene matches. This chain's CDR3 is CASSSTGEPQHF. CDR3 nucleotide sequence: TGTGCCAGCAGCTCCACAGGGGAGCCCCAGCATTTT.

The chain joins TRBV29-1 to TRBJ2-2; 11 bases align to TRBD1. Germline V gene lookup returns CDR1 SQVTM and CDR2 ANQGSEA. The CDR3 is 16 amino acids. V gave up 1 base and J gave up 6 bases; unmatched junction bases: 7. The CDR3 DNA reads TGCAGCGTTGAAGGCCGCGGGACAGGGGGGTCCGGGGAGCTGTTTTTT. Translating gives CSVEGRGTGGSGELFF.

This clonotype was seen more than once but under ten times. The V call is TRBV12-3 or TRBV12-4, the J call TRBJ2-7, with D perhaps matching TRBD2 (5 bases). The ends were cut back, 3 bases at V and 0 bases at J, with 9 bases in the middle. This CDR3 comprises 14 residues. CDR3 amino acids: CASSFGSSSYEQYV. The CDR3 nucleotides read TGTGCCAGCAGTTTTGGGAGTAGCTCCTACGAGCAGTACGTC.

This clonotype showed up just a few times. The rearrangement uses TRBV6-8 and TRBJ1-4; 9 positions agree with TRBD1. This CDR3 is built from 15 residues. Trimming took 7 bases from V and 6 from J; bases not matched to a gene: 9. Germline CDR1 and CDR2: MNHGY and SAAAGT. This CDR3 reads CASNKQGARDEKLFF. DNA of the CDR3: TGTGCCAGCAACAAACAGGGGGCCAGGGATGAAAAACTGTTTTTT.

The rearrangement links TRBV11-2 to TRBJ2-7, with TRBD1 matching 7 bases. The germline V gene encodes CDR1 SGHAT and CDR2 FQNNGV. CDR3 size: 13 residues. Trimming took 6 bases from V and 4 from J; bases not matched to a gene: 6. The CDR3 bases are TGTGCCAGCAGGCTCGACAGGGTATACGAGCAGTACTTC. Amino acids: CASRLDRVYEQYF. The variable domain in full, completed from reference TRBV11-2 and TRBJ2-7, reads EAGVAQSPRYKIIEKRQSVAFWCNPISGHATLYWYQQILGQGPKLLIQFQNNGVVDDSQLPKDRFSAERLKGVDSTLKIQPAKLEDSAVYLCASRLDRVYEQYFGPGTRLTVT.

The chain recombines TRBV15 with TRBJ1-4, with TRBD1 identical over 8 bases. J was trimmed by 7 bases and V by 2 bases; bases with no gene match: 3. This CDR3 spans 14 amino acids. CDR1 LNHNV and CDR2 YYDKDF come from the germline V gene (reference sequence). Written as DNA, the CDR3 is TGTGCCACCAGCAGAAGACAGGGGAGTGAAAAACTGTTTTTT. The encoded protein is CATSRRQGSEKLFF.

V is TRBV7-6 and J is TRBJ1-1; the D is unclear. Germline lookup yields CDR1 SGHVS and CDR2 FNYEAQ. The ends were cut back, 1 base at V and 10 bases at J, with 16 bases in the middle. The CDR3 covers 14 residues. This chain's CDR3 is CASSLEGALSGAFF. CDR3 nucleotide sequence: TGTGCCAGCAGCTTAGAGGGCGCGTTAAGTGGAGCTTTCTTT. Together with reference TRBV7-6 and TRBJ1-1, the CDR3 gives the full variable domain: GAGVSQSPRYKVTKRGQDVALRCDPISGHVSLYWYRQALGQGPEFLTYFNYEAQQDKSGLPNDRFSAERPEGSISTLTIQRTEQRDSAMYRCASSLEGALSGAFFGQGTRLTVV.

Turning to this clonotype: This may be a read error: a much more frequent sequence differs by one nucleotide. The chain is built from TRBV7-6 and TRBJ2-2, with 7 bases identical to TRBD1. Germline loops: CDR1 SGHVS, CDR2 FNYEAQ. The CDR3 consists of 15 residues. The V gene end was trimmed by 5 bases and the J gene end by 7 bases; junction bases not matched to a gene: 10. The CDR3 region has the DNA TGTGCCAGCAGCCTCGACAGGGACGCGATCGGGGAGCTGTTTTTT. Translated, it gives CASSLDRDAIGELFF.